This T cell receptor beta chain was captured in a study of T cells in Graves' hyperthyroidism and ophthalmopathy. Study as a whole: Blood from the periphery was taken at initial diagnosis, before any treatment.

The hyperthyroidism patients had all been newly diagnosed, and their disease duration was under 2 months. Their ages ranged from 18 to 65 years. Uncontrolled infection, other autoimmune disease, pregnancy or lactation barred patients from enrollment. It was RNA transcripts that yielded the amplified TCR beta CDR3 regions. TCR CDR3 regions were first amplified by RT-PCR with HTBI primers. One entry per CDR3 protein, called by TCRdb with MiXCR from the multiplex PCR reads. The data hold 700,000 or so distinct CDR3 sequences, with roughly 15% observed a single time. In this sample, this clonotype turned up a few times. Its target is unknown. Broader study findings: Stable hyperthyroidism was told apart from ophthalmopathy by a model built on 13 V-J features.

The germline CDR1 and CDR2 sequences are MNHEY and SMNVEV (reference sequence). CDR3 length equals 15 residues. With 3 bases removed from V and 0 bases from J, the gap between germline ends came to 11 bases. This rearrangement joins TRBV27 to TRBJ1-2, with D unresolved. The sample was blood. The source of this sequence is a man between 18 and 35 years old with Graves' hyperthyroidism. CDR3 coding DNA: TGTGCCAGCAGTTTGGTCGCCGCGGCTAACTATGGCTACACCTTC. Encoded protein: CASSLVAAANYGYTF.